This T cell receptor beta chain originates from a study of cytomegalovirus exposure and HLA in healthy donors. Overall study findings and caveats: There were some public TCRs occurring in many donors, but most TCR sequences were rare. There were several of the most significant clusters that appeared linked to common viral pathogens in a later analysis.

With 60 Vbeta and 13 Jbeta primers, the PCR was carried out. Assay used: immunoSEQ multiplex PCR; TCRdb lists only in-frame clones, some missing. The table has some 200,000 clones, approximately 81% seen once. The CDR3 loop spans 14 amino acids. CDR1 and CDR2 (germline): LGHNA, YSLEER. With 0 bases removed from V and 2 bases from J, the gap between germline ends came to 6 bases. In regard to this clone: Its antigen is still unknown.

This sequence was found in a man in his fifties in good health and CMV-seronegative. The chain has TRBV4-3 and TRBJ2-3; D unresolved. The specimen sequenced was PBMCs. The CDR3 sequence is CASSQDQNTDTQYF. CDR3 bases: TGCGCCAGCAGCCAAGATCAGAACACAGATACGCAGTATTTT.